One sample yielded the 27 T cell receptor beta chains listed below, sequenced in a study of CD8+CD57+ T cells in acquired aplastic anemia. Genomic DNA, the template, was used for profiling of the TCR beta VDJ and CDR3. TCRdb reprocessed the reads with MiXCR, giving one entry per CDR3 protein. Of 190,000 or so distinct CDR3 sequences in the sample, about 59% were seen once. Sequences were obtained from sorted CD4+, CD8+, or CD8+CD57+ T cells (not recorded which) from PBMCs. Every receptor here comes from a human donor in good health.

This clonotype was observed a single time. V gene TRBV7-9 combines with J gene TRBJ2-2; D unclear. CDR1 and CDR2 from the germline V gene are SEHNR and FQNEAQ (reference sequence). Trimming removed 6 bases from V and 8 bases from J, with 4 bases in between. The CDR3 totals 10 residues. This CDR3 reads CASRGGELFF. In nucleotides, the CDR3 is TGTGCCAGCAGGGGAGGGGAGCTGTTTTTT.

The V and J genes are TRBV7-8 and TRBJ2-3; TRBD1 aligns across 7 bases. This CDR3 region has 14 residues. In germline, CDR1 is SGHVS, CDR2 FQNEAQ. The J segment lost 8 bases and the V segment lost 5 bases, leaving 10 bases of the junction unmatched. CDR3 residues: CASSPDRVVGTQYF. In DNA, the CDR3 is TGTGCCAGCAGCCCAGACAGGGTGGTAGGTACGCAGTATTTT.

The table lists this clonotype with many counts. J is TRBJ2-5 and V is TRBV11-2; D not resolved. V was cut by 2 bases and J by 0 bases, with 4 bases left in between. The CDR3 extends over 13 amino acids. CDR1 is SGHAT and CDR2 is FQNNGV in the germline V gene. The DNA of the CDR3 is TGTGCCAGCAGCTTATGGGACCAAGAGACCCAGTACTTC. Its protein product is CASSLWDQETQYF.

This clonotype was counted between two and nine times. The chain links TRBV28 to TRBJ2-7; 11 bases align to TRBD1. The V gene's germline CDR1 is MDHEN and CDR2 SYDVKM. With V trimmed by 10 bases and J by 3 bases, 8 bases remained unmatched. The CDR3 has 14 amino acids. CDR3 protein: CAIQDRGLNYEQYF. In DNA form, the CDR3 reads TGTGCCATCCAGGACAGGGGGCTCAACTACGAGCAGTACTTC.

This clonotype was seen more than once but under ten times. The germline gene is not matched at one end of the junction; a read error may be the cause. The chain couples TRBV19 to TRBJ2-5; D unclear. Germline V CDR1 and CDR2: LNHDA, SQIVND (reference sequence). This CDR3 is built from 13 residues. The CDR3 loop is CASSGRNQETQYF. The CDR3, as DNA: TGTGCCAGTAGTGGACGGAACCAGGAGACCCAGTACTTC.

This clonotype was observed at least ten times. J is TRBJ1-2 and V is TRBV14; possibly TRBD1 for D (6 bases). CDR1 SGHDN and CDR2 FVKESK come from the germline V gene. Deletions cut 0 bases from V and 1 base from J, with 9 bases between. The CDR3 totals 15 residues. DNA of the CDR3: TGTGCCAGCAGCCAAGATCGGACAGATAACTATGGCTACACCTTC. Residues: CASSQDRTDNYGYTF.

CDR3 in amino acids: CASQINEKLFF. The CDR3 DNA reads TGTGCCAGTCAGATTAATGAAAAACTGTTTTTT. The chain carries TRBV25-1 and TRBJ1-4, with unresolved D. In germline, CDR1 is MGHDK, CDR2 SYGVNS. V lost 9 bases and J 4 bases, leaving 6 bases between the germline ends. The CDR3 sequence is 11 residues long.

This clonotype came up once. The CDR3 nucleotides are TGTGCCAGTAACTCCGGGACAGCCTCCTACAATGAGCAGTTCTTC. Amino acids: CASNSGTASYNEQFF. The chain uses TRBV19 and TRBJ2-1, with 7 bases that match TRBD1. This CDR3 region has 15 residues. Germline V gene sequence: CDR1 LNHDA, CDR2 SQIVND (reference sequence). V trimming: 7 bases; J trimming: 0 bases; junction bases outside the gene matches: 6. Based on the CDR3 plus reference TRBV19 and TRBJ2-1, the full variable domain is DGGITQSPKYLFRKEGQNVTLSCEQNLNHDAMYWYRQDPGQGLRLIYYSQIVNDFQKGDIAEGYSVSREKKESFPLTVTSAQKNPTAFYLCASNSGTASYNEQFFGPGTRLTVL.

The J gene is TRBJ2-1, the V gene TRBV10-3, with D uncertain. This CDR3 spans 12 amino acids. V dropped 0 bases and J dropped 8 bases, with 5 bases sitting between them. From germline, CDR1 is ENHRY and CDR2 SYGVKD. The CDR3 bases are TGTGCCATCAGTGAGTCGGGCGATGAGCAGTTCTTC. Translating it yields CAISESGDEQFF.

This clonotype came up many times. The chain carries TRBV2 and TRBJ1-1; D may be TRBD1 (5 bases). Germline values: CDR1 SNHLY, CDR2 FYNNEI. V dropped 0 bases and J dropped 8 bases, with 19 bases sitting between them. This CDR3 region has 16 residues. CDR3 sequence (DNA): TGTGCCAGCAGTGAAGCGATAATGGGCAGGGATGAGGAAGCTTTCTTT. Amino acids: CASSEAIMGRDEEAFF.

The V and J genes are TRBV20-1 and TRBJ2-3; tentative D call: TRBD2 (6 bases). V dropped 3 bases and J dropped 4 bases, with 17 bases sitting between them. Per the germline V gene, CDR1 is DFQATT and CDR2 is SNEGSKA (reference sequence). The CDR3 has 15 residues. CDR3 in DNA: TGCAGTGCTAGCGGGAGCCTAACTGAGGCAGATACGCAGTATTTT. It is translated as CSASGSLTEADTQYF.

This clonotype was detected ten times or more. The chain links TRBV4-1 to TRBJ2-5, with 9 bases aligning to TRBD1. Looked up from germline, CDR1 is MGHRA and CDR2 is YSYEKL. V trimming: 4 bases; J trimming: 5 bases; junction bases outside the gene matches: 8. This CDR3 has 15 residues. The CDR3 here is CASSPRTGAMETQYF. The CDR3 DNA reads TGCGCCAGCAGCCCACGGACAGGGGCTATGGAGACCCAGTACTTC.

CDR3 nucleotides: TGTGCCAGCAGCCCCACGGACAGGGGAAAGAGCGAGCAGTACTTC. Protein sequence: CASSPTDRGKSEQYF. The chain is built from TRBV7-9 and TRBJ2-7; 9 bases agree with TRBD1. The CDR3 runs 15 residues. Germline V gene data show CDR1 as SEHNR and CDR2 as FQNEAQ (reference sequence). J lost 6 bases, V lost 5 bases, and 11 bases had no gene match.

The rearrangement uses TRBV5-1 and TRBJ2-1; D not resolved. This CDR3 comprises 13 residues. Trimming took off 4 bases at V and 4 bases at J, with 9 bases between the two ends. From germline, CDR1 is SGHRS and CDR2 YFSETQ. CDR3 region: CASSRYPYNEQFF. The CDR3 DNA reads as TGCGCCAGCAGCCGATACCCTTACAATGAGCAGTTCTTC.

This chain connects TRBV30 to TRBJ2-3, with unresolved D. The CDR3 consists of 13 residues. The V end was cut by 0 bases, the J end by 2 bases, with 6 bases between. Germline loops: CDR1 GTSNPN, CDR2 SVGIG (reference sequence). CDR3 residues: CAWSVDTTDTQYF. The CDR3 region has the DNA TGTGCCTGGAGTGTAGACACCACAGATACGCAGTATTTT. Combining the CDR3 with reference TRBV30 and TRBJ2-3 gives the whole variable domain SQTIHQWPATLVQPVGSPLSLECTVEGTSNPNLYWYRQAAGRGLQLLFYSVGIGQISSEVPQNLSASRPQDRQFILSSKKLLLSDSGFYLCAWSVDTTDTQYFGPGTRLTVL.

The chain joins TRBV7-2 to TRBJ1-6; D may be TRBD1 (5 bases). CDR3 size: 18 residues. V lost 4 bases to trimming and J lost 1 base, with 17 bases between them. Germline loops: CDR1 SGHTA, CDR2 FQGNSA. In nucleotides, the CDR3 is TGTGCCAGCAGCTGGGGACTTTGGATTTTGTCCTATAATTCACCCCTCCACTTT. The encoded protein is CASSWGLWILSYNSPLHF. The full variable domain, in which reference TRBV7-2 and TRBJ1-6 provide the parts outside the CDR3, is GAGVSQSPSNKVTEKGKDVELRCDPISGHTALYWYRQSLGQGLEFLIYFQGNSAPDKSGLPSDRFSAERTGGSVSTLTIQRTQQEDSAVYLCASSWGLWILSYNSPLHFGNGTRLTVT.

This clonotype was detected a few times. The gene calls are TRBV27 and TRBJ2-6; D could derive from TRBD1 or TRBD2 (5 bases each). This CDR3 has 17 amino acids. V was trimmed by 8 bases and J by 3 bases, leaving 20 bases between them. Germline assignment: CDR1 MNHEY and CDR2 SMNVEV (reference sequence). The CDR3 DNA follows: TGTGCCAGCGGGACCCTCGATCCTGCCCTTGGGGCCAACGTCCTGACTTTC. This translates into CASGTLDPALGANVLTF.

This chain uses TRBV2 with TRBJ2-6; D call uncertain. Looked up from germline, CDR1 is SNHLY and CDR2 is FYNNEI. This CDR3 is 15 amino acids long. V dropped 4 bases and J dropped 1 base, with 8 bases sitting between them. CDR3 protein: CASSVSWSGANVLTF. CDR3 nucleotide sequence: TGTGCCAGCAGTGTAAGTTGGTCTGGGGCCAACGTCCTGACTTTC.

This clonotype showed up many times. The chain is built from TRBV5-1 and TRBJ2-1; TRBD1 might be the D (6 bases). This CDR3 comprises 14 residues. Trimming removed 5 bases at V and 5 bases at J, with 14 bases between. CDR1 is SGHRS, CDR2 YFSETQ, per germline. The CDR3, as DNA: TGCGCCAGCAGTTGGACAGAACAAGACAATGAGCAGTTCTTC. Protein sequence: CASSWTEQDNEQFF.

This chain uses TRBV7-9 with TRBJ2-1; TRBD2 matches 12 bases. Germline CDR1 and CDR2: SEHNR and FQNEAQ (reference sequence). Unmatched junction bases numbered 5, after V lost 3 bases and J lost 8 bases. The CDR3 extends over 15 amino acids. The CDR3 loop is CASSFLAGGRDEQFF. DNA of the CDR3: TGTGCCAGCAGCTTCCTAGCGGGGGGGAGGGATGAGCAGTTCTTC.

V and J are TRBV24-1 and TRBJ1-2; D is perhaps TRBD1 (5 bases). The CDR3 is made up of 14 amino acids. CDR1 is KGHDR, CDR2 SFDVKD, per germline. Trimming removed 3 bases from V and 8 bases from J, with 15 bases in between. In DNA, the CDR3 is TGTGCCACCAGTGATCGGAGCAGGGCTAAAGGCTACACCTTC. Translating it yields CATSDRSRAKGYTF.

This clonotype was picked up many times. The chain has TRBV6-5 and TRBJ2-5; 9 bases agree with TRBD2. In germline, CDR1 is MNHEY, CDR2 SVGAGI. Trimming at V came to 6 bases and at J to 5 bases, leaving 10 bases not matched to a gene. The CDR3 length is 15 residues. The CDR3 spells CASRNLAGVKETQYF. DNA for the CDR3: TGTGCCAGCAGGAACTTAGCGGGGGTGAAGGAGACCCAGTACTTC.

In its sample, this clonotype was seen once. The rearrangement uses TRBV5-1 and TRBJ2-7; D possibly corresponds to TRBD2 (5 bases). The germline V gene encodes CDR1 SGHRS and CDR2 YFSETQ. This CDR3 region has 15 residues. V lost 4 bases and J lost 1, with 15 bases in between. The CDR3 nucleotides read TGCGCCAGCAGCCCCGGGAAGGTAATTTCCTACGAGCAGTACTTC. It encodes CASSPGKVISYEQYF.

The CDR3 sequence is CASSWGEGGYGYTF. DNA of the CDR3: TGCGCCAGCAGCTGGGGTGAGGGAGGATATGGCTACACCTTC. The genes are TRBV5-1 and TRBJ1-2; no clear D gene. The CDR3 spans 14 residues. Germline CDR1 is SGHRS and CDR2 is YFSETQ. V shed 3 bases and J shed 5 bases, with 14 bases lying between them.

The J gene is TRBJ2-7, the V gene TRBV7-8; D gene unclear. The V gene's germline CDR1 is SGHVS and CDR2 FQNEAQ. The CDR3 extends over 14 amino acids. Between the trimmed V and J ends, which lost 0 bases and 3 bases, there was a span of 9 bases. CDR3 protein: CASSLAGPHYEQYF. CDR3 DNA: TGTGCCAGCAGCTTAGCAGGACCCCACTACGAGCAGTACTTC.

V gene TRBV24-1 combines with J gene TRBJ1-2, with D uncertain. This CDR3 region has 16 residues. Germline CDR1 KGHDR, CDR2 SFDVKD. Trimming left V 4 bases short and J 6 bases short, with 20 bases between. DNA for the CDR3: TGTGCCACCAGTGACCCGGACCGCACAACACTGGATGGCTACACCTTC. Encoded protein: CATSDPDRTTLDGYTF.

This clonotype was seen a few times. This sequence joins TRBV9 and TRBJ1-2; D uncertain. This CDR3 comprises 14 residues. CDR1 SGDLS and CDR2 YYNGEE come from the germline V gene. Trimming took 4 bases from V and 4 from J, leaving 14 bases between them. CDR3 amino acids: CASSSLGLPYGYTF. The CDR3 bases are TGTGCCAGCAGCTCCCTGGGGTTACCCTATGGCTACACCTTC.